Sequencing of this TCR beta chain was carried out in a study of OX40 agonist ivuxolimab in advanced cancers. Study-wide context: Mean age roughly 65 years, range roughly 23 to 79; approximately 83% male. Study findings and constraints: With doses of 0.1 to 3.0 mg/kg, CD4+ and CD8+ blood T cells had undergone clonal expansion by week 6.

Regarding this clone: Its antigen is unknown.

Only in-frame clones appear in the TCRdb table, and some are missing; sequencing was by immunoSEQ multiplex PCR. The sample has about 73,000 clones; just over 85% are singletons. From germline, CDR1 is SGHNT and CDR2 YYREEE (reference sequence). This CDR3 is 15 amino acids long. V shed 4 bases and J shed 8 bases, with 21 bases lying between them. Source: CD4+ or CD8+ T cells sorted from blood, taken in a trial of the OX40 agonist ivuxolimab. This TCR was sampled from an adult with an advanced solid tumor such as melanoma, head and neck, liver or kidney cancer. This sequence joins TRBV5-4 and TRBJ1-2, with D maybe TRBD1 (5 bases). This CDR3 reads CASSREGTVLRGYTF. The CDR3 bases are TGTGCCAGCAGCCGAGAAGGGACCGTGCTTAGGGGCTACACCTTC.